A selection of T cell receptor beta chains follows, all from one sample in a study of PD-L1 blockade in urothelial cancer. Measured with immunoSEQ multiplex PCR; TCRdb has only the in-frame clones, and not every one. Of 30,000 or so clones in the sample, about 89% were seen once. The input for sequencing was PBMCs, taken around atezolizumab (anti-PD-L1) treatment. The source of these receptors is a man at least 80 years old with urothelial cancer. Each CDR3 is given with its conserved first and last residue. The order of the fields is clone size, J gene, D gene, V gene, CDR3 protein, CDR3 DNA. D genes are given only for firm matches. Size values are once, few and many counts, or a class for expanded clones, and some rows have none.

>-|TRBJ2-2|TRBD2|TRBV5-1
CASSIASGMDGELFF
TGCGCCAGCAGCATAGCTAGCGGGATGGACGGGGAGCTGTTTTTT
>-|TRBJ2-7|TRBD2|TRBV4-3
CASSQDEASGSYEQYF
TGCGCCAGCAGCCAAGATGAGGCTAGCGGGAGCTACGAGCAGTACTTC
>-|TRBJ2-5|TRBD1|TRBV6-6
CASSASGGAGETQYF
TGTGCCAGCAGTGCCTCAGGGGGCGCGGGAGAGACCCAGTACTTC
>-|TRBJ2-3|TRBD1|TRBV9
CASSVEGTGVTDTQYF
TGTGCCAGCAGCGTAGAGGGGACAGGGGTCACAGATACGCAGTATTTT
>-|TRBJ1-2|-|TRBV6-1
CASSDSPQETALYGYTF
TGTGCCAGCAGTGATAGCCCTCAAGAGACAGCGCTCTATGGCTACACCTTC
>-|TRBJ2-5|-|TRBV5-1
CASSFDRSRQETQYF
TGCGCCAGCAGCTTCGACAGAAGCCGGCAAGAGACCCAGTACTTC
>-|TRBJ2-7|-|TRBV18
CASSRVAVNEQYF
TGTGCCAGCTCACGAGTTGCGGTGAACGAGCAGTACTTC
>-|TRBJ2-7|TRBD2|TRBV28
CASDGGRVQYF
TGTGCCAGCGACGGCGGGAGGGTGCAGTACTTC
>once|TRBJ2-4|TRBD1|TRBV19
CASSIPGGQLAKNIQYF
TGTGCCAGTAGTATCCCAGGGGGTCAACTAGCCAAAAACATTCAGTACTTC
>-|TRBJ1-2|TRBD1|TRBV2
CASSEWTGEGYTF
TGTGCCAGCAGTGAATGGACAGGGGAAGGCTACACCTTC
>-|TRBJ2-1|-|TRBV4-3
CASSQDYYNEQFF
TGCGCCAGCAGCCAAGACTACTACAATGAGCAGTTCTTC
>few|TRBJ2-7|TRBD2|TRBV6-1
CASSELGGSSYEQYF
TGTGCCAGCAGTGAACTTGGCGGGAGCTCCTACGAGCAGTACTTC
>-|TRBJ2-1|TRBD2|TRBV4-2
CASSQATSDNEQFF
TGTGCCAGCAGCCAAGCAACTAGCGACAATGAGCAGTTCTTC
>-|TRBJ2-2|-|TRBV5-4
CASSFTGTGELFF
TGTGCCAGCAGCTTTACAGGCACCGGGGAGCTGTTTTTT
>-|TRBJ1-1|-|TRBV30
CAWREDYFTEAFF
TGTGCCTGGAGAGAAGATTACTTCACCGAAGCTTTCTTT
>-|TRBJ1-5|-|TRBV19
CASKDHLSGVSNQPQHF
TGTGCCAGTAAAGACCACTTATCGGGGGTTAGCAATCAGCCCCAGCATTTT
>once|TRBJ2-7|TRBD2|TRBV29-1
CSVVSGKSYEQYF
TGCAGCGTTGTTAGCGGGAAGTCCTACGAGCAGTACTTC
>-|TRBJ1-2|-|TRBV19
CASSMEVYGYTF
TGTGCCAGTAGTATGGAGGTCTATGGCTACACCTTC
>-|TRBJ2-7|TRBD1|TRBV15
CATAVGQGAYHEQYF
TGTGCCACCGCCGTAGGACAGGGGGCTTATCACGAGCAGTACTTC
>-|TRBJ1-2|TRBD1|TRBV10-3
CAISEGGDRGSGYTF
TGTGCCATCTCCGAAGGGGGCGACAGGGGCTCGGGCTACACCTTC
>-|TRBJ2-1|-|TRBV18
CASSPRPDSSYNEQFF
TGTGCCAGCTCACCCCGCCCGGACAGCTCCTACAATGAGCAGTTCTTC
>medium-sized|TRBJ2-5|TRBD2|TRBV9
CASSVDGSGRGETQYF
TGTGCCAGCAGCGTAGATGGTAGCGGGAGGGGGGAGACCCAGTACTTC
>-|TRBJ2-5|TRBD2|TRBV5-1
CASQREGSKTQYF
TGCGCCAGTCAGCGGGAGGGCTCGAAGACCCAGTACTTC
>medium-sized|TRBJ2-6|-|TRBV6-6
CATVSGANVLTF
TGTGCCACCGTTTCCGGGGCCAACGTCCTGACTTTC
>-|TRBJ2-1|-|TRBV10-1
CASSESRGGQFF
TGCGCCAGCAGTGAGTCTCGAGGGGGGCAGTTCTTC
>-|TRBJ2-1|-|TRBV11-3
CASSYSLGAIYNEQFF
TGTGCCAGCAGTTATTCCTTGGGGGCGATATACAATGAGCAGTTCTTC
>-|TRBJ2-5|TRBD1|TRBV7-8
CASSFDRGTGETQYF
TGTGCCAGCAGCTTCGACAGGGGAACAGGAGAGACCCAGTACTTC
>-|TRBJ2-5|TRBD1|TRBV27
CASSRDRMAQETQYF
TGTGCCAGCAGTAGGGACAGGATGGCGCAAGAGACCCAGTACTTC
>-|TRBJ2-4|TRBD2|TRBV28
CASSPATSGVWNIQYF
TGTGCCAGCAGTCCAGCGACTAGCGGGGTTTGGAACATTCAGTACTTC
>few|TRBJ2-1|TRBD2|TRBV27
CASMVRLAGGNEQFF
TGTGCCAGCATGGTTAGACTAGCGGGAGGCAATGAGCAGTTCTTC
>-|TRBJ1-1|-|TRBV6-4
CASSGEGGTEAFF
TGTGCCAGCAGTGGAGAGGGGGGGACTGAAGCTTTCTTT
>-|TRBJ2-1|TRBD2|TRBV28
CASSWDAGGSRDEQFF
TGTGCCAGCAGTTGGGATGCGGGAGGGTCTAGAGATGAGCAGTTCTTC